This T cell receptor beta chain was identified in a study of OX40 agonist ivuxolimab in advanced cancers. For the study at large: Patients got intravenous ivuxolimab at 0.01 to 10 mg/kg every 2 weeks. Subjects had a mean age of 60 years, with a range of roughly 20 to 79; 82.7% were male. Study-level points and caveats: At 0.1-3.0 mg/kg, partial responders had clonal expansion among the lowest observed. Low normalized T-cell clonal expansion was additionally recorded for some nonresponders.

Germline V gives CDR1 SGHTA, CDR2 FQGNSA. V lost 1 base and J lost 4; bases outside the gene matches: 8. The CDR3 covers 19 residues. Sequencing used immunoSEQ multiplex PCR; TCRdb keeps in-frame clones, though not all of them. The sample holds approximately 100,000 clones, under 85% seen once. Points on this clone: Its target is unknown.

The sequences come from CD4+ or CD8+ T cells sorted from blood, collected in a trial of the OX40 agonist ivuxolimab. The V and J genes are TRBV7-2 and TRBJ2-2; 14 nucleotides align to TRBD2. This clonotype originated in an adult with an advanced solid tumor such as melanoma, head and neck, liver or kidney cancer. This CDR3 is CASSLDPGLAGAGTGELFF. In DNA, the CDR3 is TGTGCCAGCAGCTTAGACCCGGGACTAGCGGGAGCGGGCACCGGGGAGCTGTTTTTT.